The 8 T cell receptor beta chains below all came from one sample that was sequenced in a study of ipilimumab plus nivolumab after autologous stem cell transplantation (dated by TCRdb to the early 2020s). Libraries were made using the immunoSEQ multiplex PCR assay. TCRdb's version of the immuneACCESS table is confined to in-frame rearrangements and falls short of the full clone set. An unresolved V gene accounts for under half of the shortfall where checked; the remainder is of unknown origin. Counted in this sample were roughly 17,000 clones; under 85% of them appeared once. Jointly, the top ten make up about a third of the sample. The sequencing used PBMCs, collected in a trial of ipilimumab plus nivolumab as post-transplant consolidation. The origin of the receptors is a male donor with diffuse large B-cell lymphoma.

The chain combines TRBV10-2 with TRBJ1-3; no definite D call. The CDR3 spans 15 residues. Trimming removed 0 bases from V and 3 bases from J, with 9 bases in between. Germline CDR1 and CDR2: WSHSY and SAAADI. The CDR3 reads CASSESRGFGNTIYF. As DNA, the CDR3 is TGCGCCAGCAGTGAGTCAAGAGGGTTTGGAAACACCATATATTTT.

The chain carries TRBV7-9 and TRBJ1-6, with D possibly matching TRBD1 (5 bases). Per the germline V gene, CDR1 is SEHNR and CDR2 is FQNEAQ (reference sequence). V lost 1 base and J 10 bases, leaving 11 bases between the germline ends. The CDR3 runs to 14 residues. CDR3 sequence (DNA): TGTGCCAGCAGCTTAGTGGAGGGGAGGTCACCCCTCCACTTT. It encodes CASSLVEGRSPLHF. The variable domain in full, with the rest retrieved from reference TRBV7-9 and TRBJ1-6, is DTGVSQNPRHKITKRGQNVTFRCDPISEHNRLYWYRQTLGQGPEFLTYFQNEAQLEKSRLLSDRFSAERPKGSFSTLEIQRTEQGDSAMYLCASSLVEGRSPLHFGNGTRLTVT.

The rearrangement links TRBV11-2 to TRBJ1-2; the D gene is possibly TRBD1 (6 bases). CDR3 length: 13 amino acids. V lost 6 bases and J lost 8, with 16 bases in between. Germline V gives CDR1 SGHAT, CDR2 FQNNGV. In nucleotides, the CDR3 is TGTGCCAGCAGTGTTTCAGGGGCGTGGGGCTACACCTTC. It specifies CASSVSGAWGYTF.

The V and J genes are TRBV5-1 and TRBJ1-1, with 7 bases aligning to TRBD1. The J segment lost 5 bases and the V segment lost 0 bases, leaving 1 base of the junction unmatched. The CDR3 extends over 13 amino acids. The germline CDR1 and CDR2 sequences are SGHRS and YFSETQ. CDR3 sequence reads: CASSLEQGTEAFF. The CDR3 DNA reads as TGCGCCAGCAGCTTGGAACAGGGGACTGAAGCTTTCTTT.

Note on this clone: An end of the junction does not agree with germline; a read error may underlie this. This rearrangement joins TRBV7-3 to TRBJ2-3, with D possibly matching TRBD2 (5 bases). The CDR3 extends over 17 amino acids. Germline values: CDR1 SGHTA, CDR2 FQGTGA. The CDR3 DNA reads as TGCGCCAGCAGCCTCCCTCGCAGGAGCGGCAGCACAGATACGCAGTATTTT. Translating it yields CASSLPRRSGSTDTQYF.

The chain has TRBV7-2 and TRBJ1-2; D is possibly TRBD1 (5 bases). V was trimmed by 4 bases and J by 6 bases, leaving 15 bases between them. Germline values: CDR1 SGHTA, CDR2 FQGNSA. The CDR3 covers 14 residues. The CDR3 is CASSYRNPRDGYTF. The DNA for the CDR3 is TGTGCCAGCAGCTACAGGAACCCCAGGGATGGCTACACCTTC.

The CDR3 nucleotides read TGCGCCAGCAGCCTATACCCACTAGGACCCTACGAGCAGTACTTC. Translating it yields CASSLYPLGPYEQYF. V is TRBV5-1 and J is TRBJ2-7; tentatively, D is TRBD2 (5 bases). V dropped 4 bases and J dropped 2 bases, with 16 bases sitting between them. The germline V gene has CDR1 SGHRS and CDR2 YFSETQ. CDR3 size: 15 residues.

The rearrangement uses TRBV7-6 and TRBJ2-2, with D maybe TRBD1 (6 bases). CDR1 is SGHVS, CDR2 FNYEAQ, per germline. The CDR3 extends over 15 amino acids. The ends were cut back, 3 bases at V and 5 bases at J, with 13 bases in the middle. Here the CDR3 DNA reads TGTGCCAGCAGCTTCTTGGGGGCCGAGACCGGGGAGCTGTTTTTT. This codes for CASSFLGAETGELFF. The full variable domain, in which reference TRBV7-6 and TRBJ2-2 provide the parts outside the CDR3, is GAGVSQSPRYKVTKRGQDVALRCDPISGHVSLYWYRQALGQGPEFLTYFNYEAQQDKSGLPNDRFSAERPEGSISTLTIQRTEQRDSAMYRCASSFLGAETGELFFGEGSRLTVL.